This T cell receptor (beta chain) derives from a study of blood T cell repertoires in COVID-19. Study summary: The samples span acute and convalescent COVID-19 from the United States, Italy and Spain. The analysed material was cDNA or gDNA that came from T cells, B-cell-depleted T cells, or PBMCs.

This CDR3 is built from 15 residues. The trim removed 9 bases at V and 1 base at J, leaving 7 bases unmatched. The germline CDR1 and CDR2 sequences are MNHEY and SVGAGI. Per the original methods: The authors estimated nucleated cell counts from reference gene primer amplification. Data came from immunoSEQ multiplex PCR; TCRdb stores just in-frame clones and leaves some out. For V, J and clone size, that table is used; D and trimming come from the DNA. The sample has 150,000 to 200,000 clones, approximately 73% seen once. This rearrangement joins TRBV6-5 to TRBJ2-2; 8 bases line up with TRBD1. The sequence came from a woman in her fifties or sixties with acute COVID-19. The material sequenced was PBMCs or T cells enriched from blood (not recorded which). The CDR3 is CASQLGTGNTGELFF. The CDR3 region has the DNA TGTGCCAGTCAATTAGGGACAGGGAACACCGGGGAGCTGTTTTTT.